These 11 T cell receptor beta chains share one sample of origin, sequenced in a study of blood T cell repertoires in COVID-19. Produced via immunoSEQ multiplex PCR; TCRdb's table is partial and in-frame only. The table has about 210,000 clones, over 75% seen once; the top ten hold 2.4%. Sequencing used peripheral blood. The receptor set was obtained from a woman in her 70s with COVID-19, enrolled during active disease.

The V gene is TRBV10-3, the J gene TRBJ1-2; D is perhaps TRBD1 (6 bases). Looked up from germline, CDR1 is ENHRY and CDR2 is SYGVKD. This CDR3 has 17 residues. V lost 4 bases, J lost 0 bases, and 18 bases lay in between. This CDR3 is CAISAQGPTSANYGYTF. In DNA form, the CDR3 reads TGTGCCATCAGTGCACAGGGTCCCACCTCAGCTAACTATGGCTACACCTTC.

This chain joins TRBV19 and TRBJ1-4; possible D gene TRBD1, 6 bases. This CDR3 has 18 residues. Germline V gene data show CDR1 as LNHDA and CDR2 as SQIVND (reference sequence). V dropped 3 bases and J dropped 3 bases, with 20 bases sitting between them. The CDR3: CASSMPRGGVRSNEKLFF. The CDR3 DNA reads as TGTGCCAGTAGTATGCCTAGGGGGGGCGTAAGGTCTAATGAAAAACTGTTTTTT.

The chain combines TRBV7-8 with TRBJ1-5; D unresolved. The CDR3 spans 14 residues. Between the trimmed V and J ends, which lost 3 bases and 0 bases, there was a span of 6 bases. Germline CDR1 SGHVS, CDR2 FQNEAQ. In nucleotides, the CDR3 is TGTGCCAGCAGCTTCCAGTATAGCAATCAGCCCCAGCATTTT. The encoded protein is CASSFQYSNQPQHF.

The chain employs TRBV3-1 (or the pseudogene TRBV3-2) and TRBJ1-1; D is unresolved. V gave up 2 bases and J gave up 4 bases, with 11 bases separating them. CDR3 length: 14 amino acids. The germline gives CDR1 LGHDT, CDR2 YNNKEL (reference sequence). CDR3 bases: TGTGCCAGCAGCCAACCCGAGGGTTTCACTGAAGCTTTCTTT. Its protein is CASSQPEGFTEAFF.

The sample holds one count of this clone. The chain has TRBV7-2 and TRBJ1-1; 7 nucleotides align to TRBD1. This CDR3 region has 14 residues. With 5 bases clipped from V and 5 bases from J, the junction kept 8 bases outside the gene matches. Germline V gene lookup returns CDR1 SGHTA and CDR2 FQGNSA. CDR3 nucleotide sequence: TGTGCCAGCAGCCCGAGACAGGGATATACTGAAGCTTTCTTT. Protein product: CASSPRQGYTEAFF. The full variable domain, in which reference TRBV7-2 and TRBJ1-1 provide the parts outside the CDR3, is GAGVSQSPSNKVTEKGKDVELRCDPISGHTALYWYRQSLGQGLEFLIYFQGNSAPDKSGLPSDRFSAERTGGSVSTLTIQRTQQEDSAVYLCASSPRQGYTEAFFGQGTRLTVV.

V is TRBV12-3 or TRBV12-4 and J is TRBJ1-3; D is possibly TRBD1 (6 bases). V dropped 5 bases and J dropped 4 bases, with 6 bases sitting between them. The CDR3 runs to 12 residues. CDR3 loop: CASSQGGNTIYF. CDR3 sequence (DNA): TGTGCCAGCAGTCAGGGGGGAAACACCATATATTTT.

By proportion, this clone is medium-sized. The CDR3 loop reads CASSPDEGGYGYTF. The CDR3 DNA reads as TGTGCCAGCAGCCCCGACGAGGGTGGCTATGGCTACACCTTC. The rearrangement uses TRBV9 and TRBJ1-2; no reliable D call. Trimming took 4 bases from V and 4 from J, leaving 14 bases between them. Germline assignment: CDR1 SGDLS and CDR2 YYNGEE. The CDR3 consists of 14 residues.

V gene TRBV5-1 combines with J gene TRBJ2-1, with 7 bases matching TRBD2. With V trimmed by 0 bases and J by 6 bases, 12 bases remained unmatched. The length of the CDR3 is 17 residues. Germline V gene sequence: CDR1 SGHRS, CDR2 YFSETQ. DNA for the CDR3: TGCGCCAGCAGCTTGGGGCCCCTAGCGGTTTTGGGCAATGAGCAGTTCTTC. It specifies CASSLGPLAVLGNEQFF.

In this sample, this clone turned up a few times. The V and J genes are TRBV10-1 and TRBJ2-7; 8 nucleotides agree with TRBD1. CDR3 length: 15 amino acids. V was pared by 6 bases and J by 2 bases, with 9 bases of the junction left unmatched. CDR1 is WNHNN, CDR2 SYGVQD, per germline (reference sequence). The CDR3 loop reads CASRFTDRGTYEQYF. Written as DNA, the CDR3 is TGCGCCAGCAGATTTACCGACAGGGGAACCTACGAGCAGTACTTC.

J is TRBJ1-2 and V is TRBV5-1; TRBD1 agrees at 9 bases. The CDR3 totals 15 residues. CDR1 SGHRS and CDR2 YFSETQ come from the germline V gene. After removal of 0 bases from V and 1 base from J, the junction contained 1 base not matched to a gene. This chain's CDR3 is CASSLGGQGNYGYTF. The CDR3 DNA reads TGCGCCAGCAGCTTGGGGGGACAGGGTAACTATGGCTACACCTTC.

This chain connects TRBV27 to TRBJ2-3, with 12 nucleotides matching TRBD2. Losses at the gene ends were 6 bases for V and 3 bases for J; bases not matched to a gene: 22. CDR1 MNHEY and CDR2 SMNVEV come from the germline V gene (reference sequence). The length of the CDR3 is 21 residues. The CDR3 DNA follows: TGTGCCAGCAGACCGACAGGGAGTCTAGCGGGAGGGCCCTCGGGGACAGATACGCAGTATTTT. It codes for CASRPTGSLAGGPSGTDTQYF.